These T cell receptor beta chains were read from a single sample in a study of shared clonotypes between healthy human individuals. Data came from immunoSEQ multiplex PCR; TCRdb stores just in-frame clones and leaves some out. The sample has some 2 million clones, about 95% seen once. Sequenced input: naive CD8+ T cells sorted from blood. The receptors originated from a man aged 18 to 35 in good health. The CDR3 runs from the conserved cysteine through the conserved F or W. Each record gives: V gene, D gene, clone size, J gene, CDR3 length, CDR3 DNA, CDR3 protein. D genes are given only for firm matches. Only some rows state a clone size, as once, few, many or a class for expanded clones.

TRBV28	TRBD1	.	TRBJ2-7	16	TGTGCCAGCAGCTACCCCAGGGGGACAGGGGAATACGAGCAGTACTTC	CASSYPRGTGEYEQYF
TRBV5-6	TRBD1	.	TRBJ1-1	16	TGTGCCAGCAGCTTGGGGGGACAGGGAAGCAACACTGAAGCTTTCTTT	CASSLGGQGSNTEAFF
TRBV9	.	once	TRBJ2-7	14	TGTGCCAGCAGCCCCGACGGCGGACTCTACGAGCAGTACTTC	CASSPDGGLYEQYF
TRBV5-6	TRBD2	.	TRBJ2-7	14	TGTGCCAGCAGCTTGGCGGGGGGCTCCTACGAGCAGTACTTC	CASSLAGGSYEQYF
TRBV4-1	.	.	TRBJ1-6	15	TGCGCCAGCAGCCAGCACATCTCCTATAATTCACCCCTCCACTTT	CASSQHISYNSPLHF
TRBV7-6	.	once	TRBJ2-3	14	TGTGCCAGCAGCCTCCTAATGGGGGGAGATACGCAGTATTTT	CASSLLMGGDTQYF
TRBV7-2	.	.	TRBJ1-5	15	TGTGCCAGCAGCCCCTTCGTAGACAGCAATCAGCCCCAGCATTTT	CASSPFVDSNQPQHF
TRBV6-5	TRBD2	.	TRBJ2-1	15	TGTGCCAGCAGCCCCGGGACTAGCTGGTACAATGAGCAGTTCTTC	CASSPGTSWYNEQFF
TRBV5-1	.	.	TRBJ1-1	13	TGCGCCAGCAGGGTACAGGGAACTCTCGAAGCTTTCTTT	CASRVQGTLEAFF
TRBV6-1	.	.	TRBJ2-7	15	TGTGCCAGCAGTGAAATTCACAGCAAAGCCTACGAGCAGTACTTC	CASSEIHSKAYEQYF
TRBV7-9	.	once	TRBJ2-7	16	TGTGCCAGCAGCTTAGGTCCCACAGGGTCTCGCTACGAGCAGTACTTC	CASSLGPTGSRYEQYF
TRBV6-6	.	.	TRBJ2-7	12	TGTGCCAGCTCCGAGGGAGGTTCCGAGCAGTACTTC	CASSEGGSEQYF
TRBV5-1	TRBD1	.	TRBJ1-3	16	TGCGCCAGCAGCTCCAACAGGGGAATGTCTGGAAACACCATATATTTT	CASSSNRGMSGNTIYF
TRBV28	.	.	TRBJ1-2	15	TGTGCCAGCAGTTTACTGACACAGGGTTTTGATGGCTACACCTTC	CASSLLTQGFDGYTF
TRBV5-1	.	.	TRBJ2-1	13	TGCGCCAGCAGCTTGAGGACTGTCAATGAGCAGTTCTTC	CASSLRTVNEQFF
TRBV29-1	TRBD2	.	TRBJ2-7	13	TGCAGCGTTCTAGCGGGGGGTTTGGTTGAGCAGTACTTC	CSVLAGGLVEQYF
TRBV13	.	.	TRBJ2-7	11	TGTGCCAGCAGCCAACTCTCAGAGCAGTACTTC	CASSQLSEQYF
TRBV2	.	.	TRBJ1-1	14	TGTGCCAGCAGTGAGAGGCGTGGGTACACTGAAGCTTTCTTT	CASSERRGYTEAFF
TRBV7-9	.	.	TRBJ2-3	15	TGTGCCAGCAGCTCAGGTTACTCTAGCACAGATACGCAGTATTTT	CASSSGYSSTDTQYF
TRBV6-1	.	.	TRBJ2-3	15	TGTGCCAGCACCCCAAGGCAGACTAGCACAGATACGCAGTATTTT	CASTPRQTSTDTQYF
TRBV2	.	.	TRBJ2-7	16	TGTGCCAGCAGTGAAGCGCCAAACAGGAGCTCCTACGAGCAGTACTTC	CASSEAPNRSSYEQYF
TRBV5-8	.	medium-sized	TRBJ2-2	14	TGTGCCAGCAGCTTGCAGGGGAACACCGGGGAGCTGTTTTTT	CASSLQGNTGELFF
TRBV4-3	.	.	TRBJ2-7	14	TGCGCCAGCAGCCAAGTTGTTGGATCCTACGAGCAGTACTTC	CASSQVVGSYEQYF
TRBV2	.	once	TRBJ2-7	15	TGTGCCAGCAGTGAAGACAGGGGAGGAAGCTACGAGCAGTACTTC	CASSEDRGGSYEQYF
TRBV9	.	once	TRBJ1-1	17	TGTGCCAGCAGCGAAGGGGTTAGGTGGGGTGAGGCCACTGAAGCTTTCTTT	CASSEGVRWGEATEAFF
TRBV19	.	once	TRBJ2-7	15	TGTGCCAGTAGTCTTAAGACAATAGACTACTACGAGCAGTACTTC	CASSLKTIDYYEQYF
TRBV18	.	.	TRBJ2-5	14	TGTGCCAGCTCACCCCCACAGGACGGGGAGACCCAGTACTTC	CASSPPQDGETQYF
TRBV19	.	.	TRBJ1-3	13	TGTGCCAGTTGGGACGTCTTCGGAAACACCATATATTTT	CASWDVFGNTIYF
TRBV29-1	.	.	TRBJ1-1	13	TGCAGCGTTGAGGAGGGGATGAACACTGAAGCTTTCTTT	CSVEEGMNTEAFF
TRBV27	TRBD1	.	TRBJ2-1	16	TGTGCCAGCAGTTCCGGCCCGGGACAGGGTTACAATGAGCAGTTCTTC	CASSSGPGQGYNEQFF
TRBV4-3	TRBD1	.	TRBJ1-2	17	TGCGCCAGCAGCCAAGACCTTCCGTGGCAGGGGGCTCATGGCTACACCTTC	CASSQDLPWQGAHGYTF
TRBV7-9	.	once	TRBJ1-5	15	TGTGCCAGCAGCTCTCCGACTTCCCAGGATCAGCCCCAGCATTTT	CASSSPTSQDQPQHF
TRBV7-7	.	.	TRBJ1-5	19	TGTGCTAGCAGCCGAAGCCCCGGACGGTCCGGAGTCAGCAATCAGCCCCAGCATTTT	CASSRSPGRSGVSNQPQHF
TRBV11-2	TRBD2	.	TRBJ2-7	13	TGTGCCAGCAGCCTAAGCGGGGCCAACGAGCAGTACTTC	CASSLSGANEQYF
TRBV2	.	.	TRBJ2-7	13	TGTGCCAGCAGGAGGACGGGTTACTACGAGCAGTACTTC	CASRRTGYYEQYF
TRBV4-1	.	.	TRBJ1-3	12	TGCGCCAGCAGCCAAGATACCGACACCATATATTTT	CASSQDTDTIYF
TRBV23-1	.	.	TRBJ2-7	16	TGCGCCAGCAGTCCTGGGGGGCCAGGACCCTTTTACGAGCAGTACTTC	CASSPGGPGPFYEQYF
TRBV30	TRBD2	.	TRBJ2-1	16	TGTGCCTGGAGTGGTAGCGGGGGGTTCCTAGAGGATGAGCAGTTCTTC	CAWSGSGGFLEDEQFF
TRBV9	TRBD1	.	TRBJ1-2	17	TGTGCCAGCAGCGGGTCCGGGACAGGGGGCGTAAGGGGTGGCTACACCTTC	CASSGSGTGGVRGGYTF
TRBV6-5	TRBD2	.	TRBJ2-7	14	TGTGCCAGCAGTTTACTAGCGGGACGGGTCGAGCAGTACTTC	CASSLLAGRVEQYF
TRBV13	.	.	TRBJ2-1	12	TGTGCCAGCAGCTCCCGGAAGAATGAGCAGTTCTTC	CASSSRKNEQFF
TRBV2	TRBD2	once	TRBJ2-1	16	TGTGCCAGCAAAGCGGGGGGTTTGAGCTCCTACAATGAGCAGTTCTTC	CASKAGGLSSYNEQFF
TRBV27	TRBD2	.	TRBJ2-7	12	TGTGCCAGCAGTCGGGGGGGGGACGAGCAGTACTTC	CASSRGGDEQYF
TRBV30	.	.	TRBJ2-3	12	TGTGCAACGACGGGGTTCACAGATACGCAGTATTTT	CATTGFTDTQYF
TRBV7-9	TRBD2	many	TRBJ2-1	19	TGTGCCAGCAGCGGAGGGAGTGGAGCGGGAGTTAGTAAGTACAATGAGCAGTTCTTC	CASSGGSGAGVSKYNEQFF
TRBV11-2	.	.	TRBJ2-7	11	TGTGCCAGCAGCCTGACCGGGGGGCAGTACTTC	CASSLTGGQYF
TRBV4-3	.	.	TRBJ2-3	17	TGCGCCAGCAGCCAACTACTGACGGCAGGGCCCACAGATACGCAGTATTTT	CASSQLLTAGPTDTQYF
TRBV7-9	TRBD2	.	TRBJ2-1	16	TGTGCCAGCAGGCCTCAGCGGGAGAGCTCCTACAATGAGCAGTTCTTC	CASRPQRESSYNEQFF
TRBV5-4	TRBD1	.	TRBJ1-1	13	TGTGCCAACCGACAGGGGGCGGAAGGTGAAGCTTTCTTT	CANRQGAEGEAFF
TRBV7-9	.	once	TRBJ1-1	12	TGTGCCAGCAGCTTAATCATCACTGAAGCTTTCTTT	CASSLIITEAFF